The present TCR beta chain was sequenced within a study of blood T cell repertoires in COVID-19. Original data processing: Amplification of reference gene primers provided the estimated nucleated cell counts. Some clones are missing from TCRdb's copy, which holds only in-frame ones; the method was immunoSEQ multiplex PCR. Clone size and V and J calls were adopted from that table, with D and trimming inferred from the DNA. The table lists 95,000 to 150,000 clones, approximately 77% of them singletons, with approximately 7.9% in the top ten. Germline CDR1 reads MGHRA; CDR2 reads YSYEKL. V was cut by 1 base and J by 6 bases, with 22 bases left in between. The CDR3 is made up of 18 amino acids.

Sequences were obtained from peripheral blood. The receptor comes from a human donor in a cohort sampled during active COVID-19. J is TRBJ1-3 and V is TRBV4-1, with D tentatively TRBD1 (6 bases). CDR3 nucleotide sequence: TGCGCCAGCAGCCAAGGGGGGTTATCCCAGGGGATTGTAAACACCATATATTTT. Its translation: CASSQGGLSQGIVNTIYF.